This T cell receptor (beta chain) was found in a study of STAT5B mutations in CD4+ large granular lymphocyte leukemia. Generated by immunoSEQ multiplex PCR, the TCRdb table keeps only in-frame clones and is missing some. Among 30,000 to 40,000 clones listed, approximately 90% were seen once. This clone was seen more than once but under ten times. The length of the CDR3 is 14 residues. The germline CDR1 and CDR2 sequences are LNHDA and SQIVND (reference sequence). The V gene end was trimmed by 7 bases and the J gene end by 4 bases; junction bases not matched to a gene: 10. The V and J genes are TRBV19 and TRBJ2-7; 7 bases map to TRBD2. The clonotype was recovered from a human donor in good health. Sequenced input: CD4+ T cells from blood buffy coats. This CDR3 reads CASTFRAGRYEQYF. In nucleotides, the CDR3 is TGTGCCAGTACGTTCCGAGCGGGACGTTACGAGCAGTACTTC.